These 31 T cell receptor beta chains were all obtained from the same sample, sequenced in a study of OX40 agonist ivuxolimab in advanced cancers. Repertoires were generated with immunoSEQ multiplex PCR, while TCRdb's copy carries only in-frame clones and drops some. The sample includes around 50,000 clones, 75% to 80% seen only once; the top ten take 7.9%. The starting material was CD4+ or CD8+ T cells sorted from blood, obtained in a trial of the OX40 agonist ivuxolimab. These receptors were collected from an adult with an advanced solid tumor such as melanoma, head and neck, liver or kidney cancer.

The rearrangement links TRBV21-1 to TRBJ1-2. TRBV21-1 is deemed a pseudogene. This CDR3 spans 17 amino acids. The CDR3: CASSKDRAGEDLAGYTF. CDR3 sequence (DNA): TGTGCCAGCAGCAAAGACCGGGCAGGGGAGGACTTGGCTGGCTACACCTTC.

The genes are TRBV4-2 and TRBJ2-1; 7 bases are a match to TRBD2. The CDR3 runs 15 residues. J lost 4 bases, V lost 4 bases, and 7 bases had no gene match. Germline values: CDR1 LGHNA, CDR2 YNFKEQ. Here the CDR3 reads CASSPLGEGYNEQFF. CDR3 sequence (DNA): TGTGCCAGCAGCCCCCTTGGGGAGGGTTACAATGAGCAGTTCTTC.

The gene calls are TRBV10-2 and TRBJ1-1, with D uncertain. Germline V gene sequence: CDR1 WSHSY, CDR2 SAAADI. V gave up 6 bases and J gave up 0 bases, with 2 bases separating them. The CDR3 has 11 residues. CDR3 region: CASSLNTEAFF. The CDR3 bases are TGCGCCAGCAGCCTGAACACTGAAGCTTTCTTT.

This clone was found a few times. The chain couples TRBV5-1 to TRBJ2-3; D is ambiguous. V lost 1 base and J 5 bases, leaving 17 bases between the germline ends. CDR3 length: 16 residues. Germline-derived CDR1 and CDR2 are SGHRS and YFSETQ. The CDR3: CASSLSQDPLGDTQYF. The CDR3 DNA sequence: TGCGCCAGCAGCTTGTCGCAGGATCCATTAGGAGATACGCAGTATTTT.

The gene calls are TRBV5-4 and TRBJ2-3; a weak D match, TRBD2 (6 bases). The CDR3 has 15 amino acids. The V and J ends lost 4 bases and 0 bases respectively, with 12 bases between them. Germline V lookup: CDR1 SGHNT, CDR2 YYREEE (reference sequence). CDR3 sequence reads: CASSAVGGSTDTQYF. The DNA of the CDR3 is TGTGCCAGCAGCGCCGTTGGGGGGAGCACAGATACGCAGTATTTT.

The count of this clone is one. The CDR3 loop reads CASNKGTDRPNYGYTF. For the CDR3, the DNA is TGTGCCAGCAACAAAGGGACGGACAGGCCTAACTATGGCTACACCTTC. The chain has TRBV6-6 and TRBJ1-2, with TRBD1 identical over 7 bases. Germline CDR1 MNHNY, CDR2 SVGAGI (reference sequence). CDR3 length: 16 residues. J gave up 0 bases and V 7 bases, and 11 bases lay outside the gene matches.

This clone has a handful of counts. The V call is TRBV5-6, the J call TRBJ1-1; 9 bases are a match to TRBD1. Germline V gene data show CDR1 as SGHDT and CDR2 as YYEEEE. This CDR3 is built from 16 residues. V lost 2 bases, J lost 1 base, and 6 bases stayed unmatched. The DNA of the CDR3 is TGTGCCAGCAGCTTCGCCGGGACAGGGACGAACACTGAAGCTTTCTTT. It yields the protein CASSFAGTGTNTEAFF.

The genes are TRBV6-5 and TRBJ1-5; no reliable D call. The germline gives CDR1 MNHEY, CDR2 SVGAGI. Trimming stripped 2 bases from V and 0 bases from J, with 8 bases between. The CDR3 has 15 amino acids. This CDR3 reads CASSYKRYSNQPQHF. CDR3 in DNA: TGTGCCAGCAGTTACAAACGGTATAGCAATCAGCCCCAGCATTTT.

V gene TRBV15 combines with J gene TRBJ2-3; D might be TRBD1 or TRBD2, each matching 6 bases. In germline, CDR1 is LNHNV, CDR2 YYDKDF (reference sequence). CDR3 length equals 15 residues. The V and J ends lost 4 bases and 5 bases respectively, with 16 bases between them. CDR3 loop: CATSTILGGGDTQYF. For the CDR3, the DNA is TGTGCCACCAGCACCATTCTCGGAGGGGGAGATACGCAGTATTTT.

This sequence joins TRBV5-1 and TRBJ1-5; maybe TRBD1 (5 bases). Germline CDR1 is SGHRS and CDR2 is YFSETQ. With 7 bases removed from V and 4 bases from J, the gap between germline ends came to 18 bases. There are 15 residues in the CDR3. CDR3 coding DNA: TGCGCCAGCTCCCAAAGCTCAGGGAGGAATCAGCCCCAGCATTTT. Encoded protein: CASSQSSGRNQPQHF.

V is TRBV7-6 and J is TRBJ2-5, with no clear D. The germline CDR1 and CDR2 sequences are SGHVS and FNYEAQ. Trimming removed 3 bases from V and 2 bases from J, with 1 base in between. This CDR3 is built from 11 residues. Here the CDR3 reads CASSFQETQYF. The CDR3, as DNA: TGTGCCAGCAGCTTTCAAGAGACCCAGTACTTC. Full variable domain (rest looked up from reference TRBV7-6 and TRBJ2-5): GAGVSQSPRYKVTKRGQDVALRCDPISGHVSLYWYRQALGQGPEFLTYFNYEAQQDKSGLPNDRFSAERPEGSISTLTIQRTEQRDSAMYRCASSFQETQYFGPGTRLLVL.

V and J are TRBV6-4 and TRBJ1-4; a possible D gene is TRBD1 (6 bases). V lost 2 bases and J 4 bases, leaving 17 bases between the germline ends. Germline V CDR1 and CDR2: MRHNA, SNTAGT. The CDR3 loop spans 17 amino acids. The CDR3 DNA is TGTGCCAGCAGTGACGGGGGGCTGGGACGGAGTAATGAAAAACTGTTTTTT. Its protein is CASSDGGLGRSNEKLFF.

This clone was seen only a few times. V and J are TRBV7-8 and TRBJ1-1, with D uncertain. From germline, CDR1 is SGHVS and CDR2 FQNEAQ. The CDR3 consists of 15 residues. Trimming removed 1 base at V and 0 bases at J, with 9 bases between. The CDR3 DNA follows: TGTGCCAGCAGCTTAGGCAGTCCTATGAACACTGAAGCTTTCTTT. The encoded protein is CASSLGSPMNTEAFF.

The chain is built from TRBV6-6 and TRBJ2-7; the D gene is possibly TRBD2 (6 bases). Germline CDR1 reads MNHNY; CDR2 reads SVGAGI (reference sequence). The V and J ends lost 6 bases and 6 bases respectively, with 12 bases between them. CDR3 length: 12 residues. The CDR3 region is CASRPGGIEQYF. The DNA of the CDR3 is TGTGCCAGCAGGCCTGGGGGGATCGAGCAGTACTTC.

The V gene is TRBV6-6, the J gene TRBJ1-1; 7 nucleotides align to TRBD1. After removal of 11 bases from V and 5 bases from J, the junction contained 8 bases not matched to a gene. CDR1 and CDR2 from the germline V gene are MNHNY and SVGAGI (reference sequence). This CDR3 contains 12 residues. In DNA form, the CDR3 reads TGTGCCGCCGGAGGGGGCGGGACTGAAGCTTTCTTT. Amino acids: CAAGGGGTEAFF.

V gene TRBV29-1 combines with J gene TRBJ2-5; no firm D call. Per germline, CDR1 SQVTM and CDR2 ANQGSEA. Between the trimmed V and J ends, which lost 0 bases and 0 bases, there was a span of 14 bases. The CDR3 has 16 amino acids. The CDR3 is CSVEDELAGYQETQYF. In nucleotides, the CDR3 is TGCAGCGTTGAAGATGAGTTGGCCGGATACCAAGAGACCCAGTACTTC.

The V gene is TRBV6-5, the J gene TRBJ2-5; 11 bases are a match to TRBD2. The V segment lost 0 bases and the J segment 4 bases; nucleotides outside the gene matches: 4. CDR1 is MNHEY and CDR2 is SVGAGI in the germline V gene. The CDR3 consists of 16 residues. The CDR3 bases are TGTGCCAGCAGTTACTCTATAGCGGGAGGGTCAGAGACCCAGTACTTC. Protein sequence: CASSYSIAGGSETQYF.

The V gene is TRBV13, the J gene TRBJ1-2; 7 bases are a match to TRBD1. Per the germline V gene, CDR1 is PRHDT and CDR2 is FYEKMQ (reference sequence). This CDR3 is 16 amino acids long. The V gene end was trimmed by 0 bases and the J gene end by 2 bases; junction bases not matched to a gene: 6. CDR3 nucleotides: TGTGCCAGCAGCTTAGGCGACAGGGCATTAAACTATGGCTACACCTTC. Its protein is CASSLGDRALNYGYTF.

The chain couples TRBV19 to TRBJ1-5, with 7 bases matching TRBD1. Germline CDR1 reads LNHDA; CDR2 reads SQIVND (reference sequence). V was clipped by 7 bases and J by 4 bases; unmatched bases: 7. This CDR3 has 14 residues. The CDR3 sequence is CASTPDRANQPQHF. CDR3 DNA: TGTGCCAGTACCCCAGACAGGGCAAATCAGCCCCAGCATTTT.

The CDR3 sequence is CASSQDGGLAGGRYTQYF. The CDR3 DNA follows: TGTGCCAGCAGCCAAGATGGGGGACTAGCGGGAGGCCGCTATACGCAGTATTTT. The chain has TRBV4-2 and TRBJ2-3, with 15 nucleotides matching TRBD2. The CDR3 spans 18 residues. The V and J ends lost 0 bases and 7 bases, in that order; junction bases with no gene match: 8. Germline CDR1 and CDR2: LGHNA and YNFKEQ.

This chain connects TRBV4-2 to TRBJ2-1; TRBD2 is a possible D gene (6 bases). Germline CDR1 and CDR2: LGHNA and YNFKEQ. V shed 1 base and J shed 7 bases, with 17 bases lying between them. This CDR3 region has 16 residues. CDR3 sequence reads: CASSQVVAEVENEQFF. The CDR3 DNA reads as TGTGCCAGCAGCCAAGTGGTAGCGGAAGTAGAGAATGAGCAGTTCTTC.

The chain links TRBV27 to TRBJ2-7; maybe TRBD1 (8 bases). V was pared by 8 bases and J by 4 bases, with 18 bases between. Germline V gene data show CDR1 as MNHEY and CDR2 as SMNVEV (reference sequence). The CDR3 is 14 amino acids. CDR3 in DNA: TGTGCCAGCTGGACAGGGACTAAACCTTACGAGCAGTACTTC. As protein: CASWTGTKPYEQYF.

This rearrangement joins TRBV19 to TRBJ1-2, with 7 nucleotides matching TRBD1. After removal of 5 bases from V and 5 bases from J, the junction contained 5 bases not matched to a gene. The CDR3 runs 13 residues. CDR1 LNHDA and CDR2 SQIVND come from the germline V gene (reference sequence). The CDR3 spells CASSLTQGYGYTF. CDR3 in DNA: TGTGCCAGTAGTCTAACACAGGGGTATGGCTACACCTTC.

This clone was counted a few times. The J gene is TRBJ2-2, the V gene TRBV9, with a tentative D call TRBD1 (5 bases). The CDR3 has 16 amino acids. CDR1 SGDLS and CDR2 YYNGEE come from the germline V gene. The germline V and J ends were trimmed by 0 bases and 3 bases, with 12 bases remaining between them. The CDR3 nucleotides are TGTGCCAGCAGCGTAGGCAGGGCTCTGGACACCGGGGAGCTGTTTTTT. This sequence encodes CASSVGRALDTGELFF.

V is TRBV21-1 and J is TRBJ2-7; the table names TRBD1, a call not compared with the DNA. TRBV21-1 is shown as a pseudogene. The CDR3 runs 16 residues. This CDR3 is CASSKGDDRGAHEQYF. In nucleotides, the CDR3 is TGTGCCAGCAGCAAAGGGGATGACAGGGGCGCCCACGAGCAGTACTTC.

The genes are TRBV9 and TRBJ1-2; 7 nucleotides align to TRBD1. Per germline, CDR1 SGDLS and CDR2 YYNGEE. This CDR3 region has 15 residues. Unmatched junction bases numbered 7, after V lost 3 bases and J lost 2 bases. The CDR3, as DNA: TGTGCCAGCAGCGCCCGACAGGGAGAGAACTATGGCTACACCTTC. It yields the protein CASSARQGENYGYTF.

This chain links TRBV9 with TRBJ1-1, with 7 positions matching TRBD1. V lost 4 bases, J lost 1 base, and 10 bases stayed unmatched. Germline CDR1 reads SGDLS; CDR2 reads YYNGEE. The CDR3 is 16 residues long. CDR3 nucleotides: TGTGCCAGCAGCTCCCAGACAGGGCGCTCGAACACTGAAGCTTTCTTT. Its translation: CASSSQTGRSNTEAFF.

The chain recombines TRBV7-9 with TRBJ2-5, with D tentatively TRBD1 (6 bases). Germline values: CDR1 SEHNR, CDR2 FQNEAQ (reference sequence). The V and J ends lost 3 bases and 5 bases respectively, with 10 bases between them. The CDR3 totals 13 residues. The DNA for the CDR3 is TGTGCCAGCAGCTTGGGGGCCTGGGAGACCCAGTACTTC. This codes for CASSLGAWETQYF.

The chain has TRBV7-8 and TRBJ2-4; TRBD2 aligns across 8 bases. The CDR3 has 14 residues. The germline gives CDR1 SGHVS, CDR2 FQNEAQ. V gave up 4 bases and J gave up 9 bases; unmatched junction bases: 8. The CDR3 sequence: CASSSTSVYGIQYF. The DNA of the CDR3 is TGTGCCAGCAGCTCGACTAGCGTTTATGGCATTCAGTACTTC.

This clone was picked up one time. The gene calls are TRBV5-1 and TRBJ2-5, with a possible D match to TRBD1 (6 bases). There are 14 residues in the CDR3. Trimming left V 7 bases short and J 1 base short, with 14 bases between. Germline CDR1 is SGHRS and CDR2 is YFSETQ. CDR3 nucleotides: TGCGCCAGCGCAGTGACAGGAGGCCAAGAGACCCAGTACTTC. Its translation is CASAVTGGQETQYF.

The DNA for the CDR3 is TGTGCCAGCAGTACCGTGACAGCTAACTATGGCTACACCTTC. Its protein product is CASSTVTANYGYTF. The V and J genes are TRBV28 and TRBJ1-2; possibly TRBD1 for D (5 bases). The CDR3 spans 14 residues. Germline-derived CDR1 and CDR2 are MDHEN and SYDVKM. With 5 bases removed from V and 0 bases from J, the gap between germline ends came to 10 bases.